The 7 T cell receptor beta chains in this list originate from one sample, sequenced in a study of blood T cell repertoires in COVID-19. The table came from immunoSEQ multiplex PCR; TCRdb's copy has only in-frame clones and leaves some out. The table has approximately 50,000 clones, about 81% seen once. The source material was peripheral blood. The receptors shown here come from a man in his 60s with COVID-19, enrolled during active disease.

The chain carries TRBV18 and TRBJ1-5; 7 positions agree with TRBD1. Germline V gene lookup returns CDR1 KGHSH and CDR2 LQKENI. Unmatched junction bases numbered 5, after V lost 1 base and J lost 2 bases. CDR3 length: 16 residues. CDR3 residues: CASSPRDSIGNQPQHF. The CDR3 coding sequence is TGTGCCAGCTCACCACGGGACAGCATTGGCAATCAGCCCCAGCATTTT.

The chain combines TRBV9 with TRBJ2-7; perhaps TRBD1 as D (6 bases). Germline-derived CDR1 and CDR2 are SGDLS and YYNGEE. Trimming cost V 0 bases and J 2 bases, with 9 bases left between them. This CDR3 spans 14 amino acids. The CDR3 sequence: CASSVEGGAYEQYF. The CDR3 DNA reads as TGTGCCAGCAGCGTAGAAGGGGGTGCCTACGAGCAGTACTTC.

The chain links TRBV6-2 or TRBV6-3 to TRBJ2-1; TRBD2 matches 10 bases. V gave up 5 bases and J gave up 8 bases; unmatched junction bases: 6. The CDR3 is 14 amino acids. Germline V lookup: CDR1 MNHEY, CDR2 SVGEGT. The CDR3 loop is CASSLAGAWDEQFF. The CDR3 region has the DNA TGTGCCAGCAGTCTAGCGGGGGCCTGGGATGAGCAGTTCTTC.

This clone was observed once. The chain recombines TRBV12-3 or TRBV12-4 with TRBJ1-1; a possible D gene is TRBD1 (6 bases). This CDR3 spans 13 amino acids. Trimming left V 4 bases short and J 14 bases short, with 20 bases between. The CDR3 DNA reads as TGTGCCAGCAGTTCCGCCGCACAGGGAGAAAGCTTCTTT. Its protein is CASSSAAQGESFF.

The chain uses TRBV7-2 and TRBJ2-1, with 12 bases fitting TRBD2. This CDR3 has 15 residues. The germline V gene encodes CDR1 SGHTA and CDR2 FQGNSA. Trimming at V came to 6 bases and at J to 6 bases, leaving 6 bases not matched to a gene. CDR3 in amino acids: CASSLRLAGVNEQFF. DNA for the CDR3: TGTGCCAGCAGTTTAAGACTAGCGGGGGTCAATGAGCAGTTCTTC.

The gene calls are TRBV12-1 and TRBJ2-5; whether TRBD1, the table's D call, matches the DNA was not checked. TRBV12-1 is a known pseudogene. This CDR3 has 15 amino acids. The CDR3 bases are TGTGCCAGCAGCTTTAGGCAGGGGGACAGAGAGACCCAGTACTTC. Residues: CASSFRQGDRETQYF.

This chain joins TRBV6-7 and TRBJ2-7, with D maybe TRBD2 (5 bases). TRBV6-7 has ORF status, its function being uncertain. V was cut by 2 bases and J by 5 bases, with 13 bases left in between. The CDR3 contains 14 residues. CDR3 coding DNA: TGTGCCAGCAGTTACGGCCCGGGGTTCGACGAGCAGTACTTC. This sequence encodes CASSYGPGFDEQYF.